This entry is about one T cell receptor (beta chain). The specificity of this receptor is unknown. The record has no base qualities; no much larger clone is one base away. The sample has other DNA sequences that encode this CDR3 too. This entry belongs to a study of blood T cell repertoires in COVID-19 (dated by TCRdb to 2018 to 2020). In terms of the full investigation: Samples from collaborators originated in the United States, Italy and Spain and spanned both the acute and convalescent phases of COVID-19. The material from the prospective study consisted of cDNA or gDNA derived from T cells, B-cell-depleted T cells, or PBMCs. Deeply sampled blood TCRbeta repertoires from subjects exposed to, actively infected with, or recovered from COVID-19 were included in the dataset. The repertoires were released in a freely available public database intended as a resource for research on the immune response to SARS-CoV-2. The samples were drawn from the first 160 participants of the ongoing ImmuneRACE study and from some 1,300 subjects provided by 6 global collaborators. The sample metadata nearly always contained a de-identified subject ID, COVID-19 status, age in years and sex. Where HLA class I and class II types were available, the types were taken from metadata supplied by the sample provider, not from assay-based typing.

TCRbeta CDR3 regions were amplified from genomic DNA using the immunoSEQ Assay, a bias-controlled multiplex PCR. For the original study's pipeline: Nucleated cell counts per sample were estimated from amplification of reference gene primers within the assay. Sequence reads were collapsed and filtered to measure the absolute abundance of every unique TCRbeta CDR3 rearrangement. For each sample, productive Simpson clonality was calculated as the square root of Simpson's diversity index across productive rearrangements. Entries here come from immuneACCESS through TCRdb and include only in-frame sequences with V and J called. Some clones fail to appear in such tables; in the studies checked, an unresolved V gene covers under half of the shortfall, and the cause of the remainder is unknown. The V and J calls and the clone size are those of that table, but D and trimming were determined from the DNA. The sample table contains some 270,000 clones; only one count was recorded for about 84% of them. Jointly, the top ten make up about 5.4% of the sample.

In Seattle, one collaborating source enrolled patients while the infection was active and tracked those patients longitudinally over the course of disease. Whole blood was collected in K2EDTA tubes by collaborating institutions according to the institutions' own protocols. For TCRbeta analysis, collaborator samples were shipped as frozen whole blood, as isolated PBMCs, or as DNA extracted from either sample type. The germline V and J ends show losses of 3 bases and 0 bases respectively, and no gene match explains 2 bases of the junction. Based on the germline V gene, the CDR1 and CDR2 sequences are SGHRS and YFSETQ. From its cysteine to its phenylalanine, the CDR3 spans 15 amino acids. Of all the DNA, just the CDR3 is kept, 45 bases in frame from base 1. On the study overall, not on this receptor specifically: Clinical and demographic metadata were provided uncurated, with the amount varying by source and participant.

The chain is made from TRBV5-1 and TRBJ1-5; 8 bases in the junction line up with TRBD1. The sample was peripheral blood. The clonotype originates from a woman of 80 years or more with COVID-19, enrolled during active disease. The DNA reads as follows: TGCGCCAGCAGCTGGACAGGGCTTAGCAATCAGCCCCAGCATTTT. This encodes CASSWTGLSNQPQHF. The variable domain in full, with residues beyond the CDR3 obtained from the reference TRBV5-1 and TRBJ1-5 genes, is KAGVTQTPRYLIKTRGQQVTLSCSPISGHRSVSWYQQTPGQGLQFLFEYFSETQRNKGNFPGRFSGRQFSNSRSEMNVSTLELGDSALYLCASSWTGLSNQPQHFGDGTRLSIL.